This TCR beta chain is from a study of spatial heterogeneity in lung cancer. The wider study: An average of more than ten raw reads was observed per unique TCR and UMI combination.

A unique molecular identifier was carried by every single TCR cDNA molecule. TCRdb itself ran the 5' RACE reads through MiXCR, one entry per CDR3 protein. The data show 2,500 to 3,000 distinct CDR3 sequences, approximately 18% seen once. Time point described: sample taken at primary tumor resection. Samples were obtained from 65 to 80 donors, all untreated early-stage non-small cell lung cancer patients. Sequencing was performed on whole RNA extracted from tumor and nontumor lung tissue, or from frozen PBMC, and the material was left unsorted. The sequencing here drew on normal lung tissue next to the tumor, taken at surgery. This clonotype originated in a female donor with early-stage non-small cell lung cancer.

CDR3 amino acids: CASSLPRPRGRFSHYEQYF. The CDR3 coding sequence is TGTGCCAGCAGCCTACCGCGACCAAGGGGGCGCTTCTCTCACTACGAGCAGTACTTC. J is TRBJ2-7 and V is TRBV7-6; 7 bases are a match to TRBD1. The germline V gene encodes CDR1 SGHVS and CDR2 FNYEAQ. This CDR3 region has 19 residues. V lost 5 bases, J lost 3 bases, and 22 bases stayed unmatched. Full variable domain (rest looked up from reference TRBV7-6 and TRBJ2-7): GAGVSQSPRYKVTKRGQDVALRCDPISGHVSLYWYRQALGQGPEFLTYFNYEAQQDKSGLPNDRFSAERPEGSISTLTIQRTEQRDSAMYRCASSLPRPRGRFSHYEQYFGPGTRLTVT.